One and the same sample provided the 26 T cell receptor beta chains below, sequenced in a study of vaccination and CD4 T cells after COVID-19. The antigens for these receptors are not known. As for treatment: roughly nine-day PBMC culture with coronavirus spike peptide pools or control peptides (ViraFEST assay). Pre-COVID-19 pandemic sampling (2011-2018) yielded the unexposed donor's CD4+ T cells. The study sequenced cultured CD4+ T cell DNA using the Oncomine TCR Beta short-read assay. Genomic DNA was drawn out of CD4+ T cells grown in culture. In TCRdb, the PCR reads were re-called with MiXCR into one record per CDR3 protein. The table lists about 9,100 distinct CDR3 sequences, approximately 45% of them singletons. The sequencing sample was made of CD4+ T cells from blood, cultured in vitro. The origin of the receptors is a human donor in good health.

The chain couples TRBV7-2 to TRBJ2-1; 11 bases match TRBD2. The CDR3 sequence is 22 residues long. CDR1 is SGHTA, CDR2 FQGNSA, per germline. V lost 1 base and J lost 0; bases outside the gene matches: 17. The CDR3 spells CASSLGRLETSGSIRSYNEQFF. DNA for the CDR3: TGTGCCAGCAGCTTAGGTCGTTTGGAAACTAGCGGGAGTATTCGCTCCTACAATGAGCAGTTCTTC.

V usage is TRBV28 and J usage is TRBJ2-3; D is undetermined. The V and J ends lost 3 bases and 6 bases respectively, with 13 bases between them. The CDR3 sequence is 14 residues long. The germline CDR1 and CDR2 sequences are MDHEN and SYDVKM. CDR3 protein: CASSFRTLGDTQYF. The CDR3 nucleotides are TGTGCCAGCAGTTTCCGAACGCTAGGCGATACGCAGTATTTT.

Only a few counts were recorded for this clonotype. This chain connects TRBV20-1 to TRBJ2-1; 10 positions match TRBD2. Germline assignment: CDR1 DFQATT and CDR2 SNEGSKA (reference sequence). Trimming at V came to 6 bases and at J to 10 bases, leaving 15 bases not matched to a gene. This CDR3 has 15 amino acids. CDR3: CSATASGSRVGEQFF. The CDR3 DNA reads TGCAGTGCAACTGCTAGCGGGAGTAGGGTGGGAGAGCAGTTCTTC.

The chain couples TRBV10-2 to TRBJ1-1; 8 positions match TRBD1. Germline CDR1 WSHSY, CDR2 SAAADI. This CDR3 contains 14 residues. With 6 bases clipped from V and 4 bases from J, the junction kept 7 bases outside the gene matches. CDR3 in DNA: TGCGCCAGCAGGCCAGGACAGGGCTCCACTGAAGCTTTCTTT. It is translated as CASRPGQGSTEAFF.

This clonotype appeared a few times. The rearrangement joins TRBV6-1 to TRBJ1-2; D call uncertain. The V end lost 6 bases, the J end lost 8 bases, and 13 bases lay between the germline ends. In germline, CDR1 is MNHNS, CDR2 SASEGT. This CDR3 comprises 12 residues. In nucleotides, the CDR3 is TGTGCCAGCAGCCAGGTCACGGGGGGCTACACCTTC. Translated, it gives CASSQVTGGYTF.

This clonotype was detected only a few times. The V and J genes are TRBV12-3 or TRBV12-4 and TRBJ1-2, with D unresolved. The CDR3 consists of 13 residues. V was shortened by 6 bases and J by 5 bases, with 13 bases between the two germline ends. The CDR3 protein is CASRVEGEYGYTF. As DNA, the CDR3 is TGTGCCAGCAGGGTGGAAGGTGAGTATGGCTACACCTTC.

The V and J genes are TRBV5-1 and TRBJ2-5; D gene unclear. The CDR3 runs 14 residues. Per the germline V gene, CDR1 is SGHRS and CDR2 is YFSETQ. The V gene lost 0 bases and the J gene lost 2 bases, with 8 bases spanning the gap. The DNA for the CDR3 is TGCGCCAGCAGCTTGGTGGGCAGTCAAGAGACCCAGTACTTC. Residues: CASSLVGSQETQYF.

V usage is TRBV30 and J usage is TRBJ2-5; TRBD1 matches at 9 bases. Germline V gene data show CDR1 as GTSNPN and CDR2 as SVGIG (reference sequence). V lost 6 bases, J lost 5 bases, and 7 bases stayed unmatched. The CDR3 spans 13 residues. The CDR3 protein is CACVTGGAETQYF. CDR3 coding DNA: TGTGCCTGTGTAACAGGGGGCGCCGAGACCCAGTACTTC.

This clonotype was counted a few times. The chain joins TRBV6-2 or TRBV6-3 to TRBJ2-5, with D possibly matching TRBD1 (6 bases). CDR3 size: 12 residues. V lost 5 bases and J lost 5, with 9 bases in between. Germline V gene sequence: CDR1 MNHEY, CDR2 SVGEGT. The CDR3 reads CASSRQVETQYF. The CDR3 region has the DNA TGTGCCAGCAGTAGACAGGTGGAGACCCAGTACTTC.

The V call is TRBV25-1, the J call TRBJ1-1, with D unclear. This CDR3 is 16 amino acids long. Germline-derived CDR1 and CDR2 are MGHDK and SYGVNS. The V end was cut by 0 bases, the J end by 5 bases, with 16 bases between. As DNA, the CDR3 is TGTGCCAGCAGTGAATATTCAGGAGTTGGTTTTACTGAAGCTTTCTTT. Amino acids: CASSEYSGVGFTEAFF.

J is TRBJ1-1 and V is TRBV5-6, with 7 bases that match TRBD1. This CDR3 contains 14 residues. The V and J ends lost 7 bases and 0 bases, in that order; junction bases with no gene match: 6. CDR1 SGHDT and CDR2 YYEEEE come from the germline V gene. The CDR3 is CASARQGVNTEAFF. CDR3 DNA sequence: TGTGCCAGCGCCCGCCAGGGGGTGAACACTGAAGCTTTCTTT.

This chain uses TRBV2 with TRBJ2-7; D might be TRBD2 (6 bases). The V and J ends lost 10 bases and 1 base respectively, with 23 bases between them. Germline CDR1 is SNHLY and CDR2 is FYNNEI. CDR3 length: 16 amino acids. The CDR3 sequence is CATPAGRDSHSYEQYF. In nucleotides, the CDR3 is TGTGCCACCCCAGCCGGGAGAGACAGTCATTCCTACGAGCAGTACTTC.

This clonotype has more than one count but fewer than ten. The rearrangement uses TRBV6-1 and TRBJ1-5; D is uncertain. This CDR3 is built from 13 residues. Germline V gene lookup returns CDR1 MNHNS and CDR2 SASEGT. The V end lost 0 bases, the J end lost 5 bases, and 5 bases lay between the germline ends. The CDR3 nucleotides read TGTGCCAGCAGTGAAGCGGGAGATCAGCCCCAGCATTTT. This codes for CASSEAGDQPQHF.

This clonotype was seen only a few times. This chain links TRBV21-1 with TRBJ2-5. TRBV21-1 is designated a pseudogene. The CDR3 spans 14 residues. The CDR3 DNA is TGTGCCAGCAGCAAAGGATCCAGACAAGAGACCCAGTACTTC. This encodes CASSKGSRQETQYF.

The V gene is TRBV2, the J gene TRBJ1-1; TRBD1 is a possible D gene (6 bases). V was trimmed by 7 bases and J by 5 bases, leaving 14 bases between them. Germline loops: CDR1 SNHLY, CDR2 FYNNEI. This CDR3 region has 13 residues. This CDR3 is CASKQQGLTEAFF. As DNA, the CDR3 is TGTGCCAGCAAACAACAGGGATTGACTGAAGCTTTCTTT.

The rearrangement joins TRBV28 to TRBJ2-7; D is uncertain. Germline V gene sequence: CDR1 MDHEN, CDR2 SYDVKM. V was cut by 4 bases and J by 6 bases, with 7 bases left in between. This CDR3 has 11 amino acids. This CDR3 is CASSSPAEQYF. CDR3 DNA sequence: TGTGCCAGCAGTTCCCCGGCCGAGCAGTACTTC. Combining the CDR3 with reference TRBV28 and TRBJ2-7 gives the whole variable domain DVKVTQSSRYLVKRTGEKVFLECVQDMDHENMFWYRQDPGLGLRLIYFSYDVKMKEKGDIPEGYSVSREKKERFSLILESASTNQTSMYLCASSSPAEQYFGPGTRLTVT.

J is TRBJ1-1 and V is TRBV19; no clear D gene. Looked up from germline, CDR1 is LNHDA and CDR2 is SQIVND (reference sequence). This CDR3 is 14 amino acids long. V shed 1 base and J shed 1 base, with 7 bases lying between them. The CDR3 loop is CASSIVSGNTEAFF. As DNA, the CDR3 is TGTGCCAGTAGTATAGTGTCCGGGAACACTGAAGCTTTCTTT.

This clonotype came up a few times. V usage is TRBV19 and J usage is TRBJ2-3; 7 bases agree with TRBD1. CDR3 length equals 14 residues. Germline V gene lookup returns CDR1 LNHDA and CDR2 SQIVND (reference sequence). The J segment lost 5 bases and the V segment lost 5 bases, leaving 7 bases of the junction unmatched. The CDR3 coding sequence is TGTGCCAGTAGTCTGGGACAGTTACGAGATACGCAGTATTTT. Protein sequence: CASSLGQLRDTQYF.

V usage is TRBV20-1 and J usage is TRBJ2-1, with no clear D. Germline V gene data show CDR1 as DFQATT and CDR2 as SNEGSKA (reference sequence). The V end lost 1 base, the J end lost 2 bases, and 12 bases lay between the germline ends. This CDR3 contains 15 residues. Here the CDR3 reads CSARVLQRTYNEQFF. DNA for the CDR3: TGCAGTGCTAGAGTCTTGCAGCGAACCTACAATGAGCAGTTCTTC.

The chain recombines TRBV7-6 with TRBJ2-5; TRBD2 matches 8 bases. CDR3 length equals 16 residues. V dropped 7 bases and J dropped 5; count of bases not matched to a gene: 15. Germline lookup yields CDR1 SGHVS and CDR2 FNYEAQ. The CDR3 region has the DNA TGTGCCAGCACCCCCCGGAGGATAGCGGGATCGGAGACCCAGTACTTC. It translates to CASTPRRIAGSETQYF. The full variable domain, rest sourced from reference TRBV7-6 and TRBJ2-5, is GAGVSQSPRYKVTKRGQDVALRCDPISGHVSLYWYRQALGQGPEFLTYFNYEAQQDKSGLPNDRFSAERPEGSISTLTIQRTEQRDSAMYRCASTPRRIAGSETQYFGPGTRLLVL.

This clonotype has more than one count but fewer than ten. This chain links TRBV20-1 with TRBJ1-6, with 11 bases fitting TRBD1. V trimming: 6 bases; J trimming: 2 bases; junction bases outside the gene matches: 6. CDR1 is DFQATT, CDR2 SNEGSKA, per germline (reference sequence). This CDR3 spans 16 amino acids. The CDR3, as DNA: TGCAGTGCCAAGTGGACAGGGGGCCCCTATAATTCACCCCTCCACTTT. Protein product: CSAKWTGGPYNSPLHF.

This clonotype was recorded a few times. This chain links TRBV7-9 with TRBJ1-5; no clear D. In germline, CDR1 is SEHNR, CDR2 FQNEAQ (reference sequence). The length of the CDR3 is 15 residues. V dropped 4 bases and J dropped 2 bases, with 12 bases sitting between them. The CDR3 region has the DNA TGTGCCAGCAGCTCATCTGGGGAAGGCAATCAGCCCCAGCATTTT. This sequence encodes CASSSSGEGNQPQHF.

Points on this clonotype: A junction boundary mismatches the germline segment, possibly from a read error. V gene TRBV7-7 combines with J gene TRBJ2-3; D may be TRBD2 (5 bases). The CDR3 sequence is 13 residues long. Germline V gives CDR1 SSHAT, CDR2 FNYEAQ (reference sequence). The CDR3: CASSWTSTDTQYF. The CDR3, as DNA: TGTGCTAGCAGCTGGACTAGCACAGATACGCAGTATTTT.

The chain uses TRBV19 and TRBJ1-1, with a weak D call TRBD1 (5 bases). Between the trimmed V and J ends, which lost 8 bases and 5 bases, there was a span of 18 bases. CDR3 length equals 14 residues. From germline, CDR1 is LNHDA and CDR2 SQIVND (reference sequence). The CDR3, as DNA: TGTGCCAGTTCACGGGGACGTATAAGAACTGAAGCTTTCTTT. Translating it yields CASSRGRIRTEAFF.

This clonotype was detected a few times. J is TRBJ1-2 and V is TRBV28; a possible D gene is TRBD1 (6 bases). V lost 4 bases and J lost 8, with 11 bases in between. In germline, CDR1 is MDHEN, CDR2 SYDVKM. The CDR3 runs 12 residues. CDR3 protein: CASSSQGRGYTF. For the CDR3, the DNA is TGTGCCAGCAGTTCTCAGGGGAGAGGCTACACCTTC.

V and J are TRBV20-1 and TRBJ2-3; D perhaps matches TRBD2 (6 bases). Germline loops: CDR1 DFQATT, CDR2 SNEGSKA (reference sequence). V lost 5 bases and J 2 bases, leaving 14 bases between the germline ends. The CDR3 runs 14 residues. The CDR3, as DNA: TGCAGTGCTCCTCCAGGGACTCTCACAGATACGCAGTATTTT. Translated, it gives CSAPPGTLTDTQYF.